The rows below give T cell receptor beta chains drawn from one sample of a study of T cells after posttransplantation cyclophosphamide. Profiled with immunoSEQ multiplex PCR; TCRdb holds only in-frame clones, not every one. The data hold about 28,000 clones, with 86% observed a single time. The specimen sequenced was PBMCs. These receptors were taken from a man in his forties or fifties. Each CDR3 is given with its conserved first and last residue. A D gene is named only where the DNA matches it firmly. The size of a clone is reported for some rows only, either as once, few or many, or as a class for expanded clones.

NA	TRBV30	TRBJ1-2	TRBD1	CAWRRQGIFHGYTF	TGTGCCTGGAGGAGACAGGGCATCTTCCATGGCTACACCTTC
few	TRBV25-1	TRBJ2-7	TRBD2	CASSEIRGTSGRIEQYF	TGTGCCAGCAGTGAAATACGGGGGACCAGCGGGAGGATCGAGCAGTACTTC
NA	TRBV2	TRBJ1-5	NA	CASGRDINQPQHF	TGTGCCAGCGGACGGGACATCAATCAGCCCCAGCATTTT
NA	TRBV4-1	TRBJ1-6	NA	CASSQNPGSSYNSPLHF	TGCGCCAGCAGCCAGAATCCAGGTAGCTCCTATAATTCACCCCTCCACTTT
NA	TRBV10-3	TRBJ2-7	NA	CAISESRGTTYEQYF	TGTGCCATCAGTGAGTCGAGGGGGACTACCTACGAGCAGTACTTC
NA	TRBV5-1	TRBJ1-2	TRBD1	CASSSGTALYGYTF	TGCGCCAGCAGCTCGGGGACAGCCCTTTATGGCTACACCTTC
NA	TRBV30	TRBJ1-2	NA	CAWTLGRGYGYTF	TGTGCCTGGACGCTCGGCAGGGGCTATGGCTACACCTTC
NA	TRBV27	TRBJ2-1	NA	CASSFGWGPGGEQFF	TGTGCCAGCAGTTTTGGGTGGGGCCCTGGCGGTGAGCAGTTCTTC
NA	TRBV11-2	TRBJ1-2	NA	CASSLGPTVPSGYTF	TGTGCCAGCAGCTTAGGACCGACAGTCCCCTCTGGCTACACCTTC
NA	TRBV6-1	TRBJ1-1	NA	CASRTANTEAFF	TGTGCCAGCAGGACAGCAAACACTGAAGCTTTCTTT
NA	TRBV5-1	TRBJ2-1	NA	CASSLGQGVYNEQFF	TGCGCCAGCAGCTTGGGCCAGGGTGTCTACAATGAGCAGTTCTTC
NA	TRBV5-1	TRBJ1-3	NA	CASSSHPGRDGNTIYF	TGCGCCAGCAGCTCTCATCCCGGCAGGGATGGAAACACCATATATTTT
NA	TRBV6-5	TRBJ2-5	NA	CASSYAGGQYF	TGTGCCAGCAGTTACGCGGGTGGTCAGTACTTC
NA	TRBV6-1	TRBJ2-1	TRBD2	CASSLGLAANNEQFF	TGTGCCAGCTCACTGGGACTAGCGGCTAACAATGAGCAGTTCTTC
NA	TRBV5-6	TRBJ2-7	NA	CASSLYPGLGYEQYF	TGTGCCAGCAGCTTGTACCCGGGATTGGGCTACGAGCAGTACTTC
NA	TRBV14	TRBJ1-2	NA	CASSQGSGGYGYTF	TGTGCCAGCAGCCAAGGCTCGGGGGGATATGGCTACACCTTC
NA	TRBV6-5	TRBJ2-3	NA	CASSGLLVTDTQYF	TGTGCCAGCAGTGGCTTGCTAGTCACAGATACGCAGTATTTT
NA	TRBV10-3	TRBJ2-2	NA	CAISTQYTGELFF	TGTGCCATCAGCACTCAATACACCGGGGAGCTGTTTTTT
NA	TRBV7-9	TRBJ1-2	NA	CASSLLWTGISGYGYTF	TGTGCCAGCAGCTTATTGTGGACGGGGATTAGCGGCTATGGCTACACCTTC
NA	TRBV9	TRBJ2-1	TRBD1	CASSSWDSYNEQFF	TGTGCCAGCAGCTCGTGGGACAGCTACAATGAGCAGTTCTTC
once	TRBV7-9	TRBJ2-5	NA	CASSSTPGGETQYF	TGTGCCAGCAGCTCAACACCAGGAGGTGAGACCCAGTACTTC
NA	TRBV27	TRBJ2-5	TRBD1	CASKTTGVETQYF	TGTGCCAGCAAAACAACAGGGGTTGAGACCCAGTACTTC
NA	TRBV27	TRBJ1-1	TRBD1	CASNRQGPNTEAFF	TGTGCCAGCAATAGACAGGGACCGAACACTGAAGCTTTCTTT
NA	TRBV5-4	TRBJ2-5	TRBD1	CASTKTGSEETQYF	TGTGCCAGCACTAAGACAGGGTCTGAAGAGACCCAGTACTTC
NA	TRBV2	TRBJ2-3	TRBD2	CASSGISGYTDTQYF	TGTGCCAGCAGTGGAATTAGCGGGTACACAGATACGCAGTATTTT
NA	TRBV5-1	TRBJ2-1	NA	CASSLSGPSYNEQFF	TGCGCCAGCAGCTTGAGCGGACCCTCCTACAATGAGCAGTTCTTC
NA	TRBV18	TRBJ2-4	NA	CASSRNRGRGTKNIQYF	TGTGCCAGCTCCCGTAATCGGGGGAGGGGGACCAAAAACATTCAGTACTTC
NA	TRBV4-2	TRBJ2-7	TRBD1	CASSHPGQADEQYF	TGTGCCAGCAGCCACCCGGGACAGGCTGACGAGCAGTACTTC
NA	TRBV27	TRBJ2-7	TRBD2	CASSSPRGGRALNEQYF	TGTGCCAGCAGTTCCCCCAGGGGCGGGAGGGCCTTGAACGAGCAGTACTTC
NA	TRBV5-1	TRBJ2-3	NA	CASSFPSAESLLSGTQYF	TGCGCCAGCAGCTTTCCGAGCGCGGAGTCCCTCCTCAGTGGTACGCAGTATTTT
once	TRBV5-4	TRBJ2-3	NA	CASSFWGRGSLDTQYF	TGTGCCAGCAGTTTCTGGGGGCGGGGGAGTTTAGATACGCAGTATTTT
NA	TRBV7-9	TRBJ1-6	NA	CASSPGKGSYNSPLHF	TGTGCCAGCAGCCCAGGGAAGGGAAGCTATAATTCACCCCTCCACTTT
NA	TRBV5-4	TRBJ2-3	NA	CASSSAGADTQYF	TGTGCCAGCAGCTCCGCCGGGGCAGATACGCAGTATTTT
NA	TRBV11-3	TRBJ2-5	TRBD2	CASSLLAGEETQYF	TGTGCCAGCAGCTTACTAGCGGGAGAAGAGACCCAGTACTTC
NA	TRBV19	TRBJ2-3	TRBD1	CASSTTGGTDTQYF	TGTGCCAGTAGTACCACAGGGGGCACAGATACGCAGTATTTT
NA	TRBV19	TRBJ1-5	TRBD1	CASSGTGNQPQHF	TGTGCCAGTAGTGGGACAGGGAATCAGCCCCAGCATTTT
NA	TRBV2	TRBJ2-7	TRBD1	CASSVGSGTGTYEQYF	TGTGCCAGCAGTGTGGGATCCGGGACAGGGACCTACGAGCAGTACTTC
NA	TRBV6-5	TRBJ1-6	NA	CASSYVRDSPLHF	TGTGCCAGCAGTTACGTTCGGGATTCACCCCTCCACTTT
NA	TRBV27	TRBJ2-1	NA	CASTAGRSSYNEQFF	TGTGCCAGCACCGCTGGGCGCTCCTCCTACAATGAGCAGTTCTTC
NA	TRBV4-2	TRBJ1-2	TRBD1	CASSQDRFAGQGSGGYTF	TGTGCCAGCAGCCAAGACCGGTTTGCGGGACAGGGGTCAGGGGGCTACACCTTC
NA	TRBV28	TRBJ2-7	TRBD1	CASSWGDRVRVEQYF	TGTGCCAGCAGTTGGGGGGACAGGGTTAGGGTCGAGCAGTACTTC
NA	TRBV19	TRBJ1-2	NA	CASKDRGGDGYTF	TGTGCCAGTAAGGATCGGGGTGGGGATGGCTACACCTTC
few	TRBV2	TRBJ1-6	TRBD1	CASMLQGRGSPLHF	TGTGCCAGCATGCTACAGGGGCGAGGGTCACCCCTCCACTTT